The present T cell receptor (beta chain) was sequenced within a study of blood T cell repertoires in COVID-19. The wider study: Sources were T cells, B-cell-depleted T cells, or PBMCs; the material itself was cDNA or gDNA.

The V gene lost 1 base and the J gene lost 3 bases, with 10 bases spanning the gap. CDR1 is LGHDT, CDR2 YNNKEL, per germline (reference sequence). The CDR3 consists of 14 residues. Methods used by the authors: Nucleated cell counts were estimated from reference gene primer amplification. Profiled with immunoSEQ multiplex PCR; TCRdb holds only in-frame clones, not every one. V and J calls and clone size come straight from that table; D and trimming were deduced from the DNA. The top ten clones hold roughly 2% of a sample with a few hundred thousand clones, 75% to 90% of them seen once. Sequences were obtained from peripheral blood. The chain couples TRBV3-1 (or the pseudogene TRBV3-2) to TRBJ2-7; TRBD2 is a possible D gene (5 bases). The clonotype originates from a young man with active or convalescent COVID-19. CDR3 protein: CASSQGHTSYEQYF. Written as DNA, the CDR3 is TGTGCCAGCAGCCAAGGCCACACTAGCTACGAGCAGTACTTC.